A selection of T cell receptor beta chains follows, all from one sample in a study of blood T cell repertoires in COVID-19. Method: immunoSEQ multiplex PCR; TCRdb's copy keeps in-frame clones and lacks some. The sample shows approximately 220,000 clones, about nine tenths of them seen only once. Sequencing was done on a sample of PBMCs or T cells enriched from blood (not recorded which). The receptors come from a woman aged 25-40 years with acute COVID-19. CDR3s include the opening cysteine and the closing phenylalanine or tryptophan. The D gene is left open where the match is weak. Only part of the rows carry a size: once, few, many, or a class if the clone is expanded.

v_call: TRBV6-5
j_call: TRBJ1-5
d_call: TRBD1
clone_size: once
cdr3_aa: CASSPGQGGQPQHF
cdr3_nt: TGTGCCAGCAGTCCGGGACAGGGAGGTCAGCCCCAGCATTTT

v_call: TRBV14
j_call: TRBJ1-2
d_call: TRBD1
clone_size: .
cdr3_aa: CASSQLRQGRGYTF
cdr3_nt: TGTGCCAGCAGCCAACTTCGACAGGGACGGGGCTACACCTTC

v_call: TRBV10-2
j_call: TRBJ1-1
d_call: TRBD1
clone_size: .
cdr3_aa: CASSDGDRGNAEAFF
cdr3_nt: TGCGCCAGCAGTGACGGAGACAGGGGGAACGCTGAAGCTTTCTTT

v_call: TRBV11-1
j_call: TRBJ2-2
d_call: TRBD1
clone_size: .
cdr3_aa: CASSLGTVRTGELFF
cdr3_nt: TGTGCCAGCAGCCTCGGGACAGTAAGGACCGGGGAGCTGTTTTTT

v_call: TRBV28
j_call: TRBJ2-2
d_call: TRBD2
clone_size: few
cdr3_aa: CASSFRGGRRNTGELFF
cdr3_nt: TGTGCCAGCAGTTTTCGGGGGGGCAGACGGAACACCGGGGAGCTGTTTTTT

v_call: TRBV27
j_call: TRBJ2-5
d_call: .
clone_size: .
cdr3_aa: CASSLWPLLEGGQETQYF
cdr3_nt: TGTGCCAGCAGTTTATGGCCCCTCCTCGAGGGTGGCCAAGAGACCCAGTACTTC

v_call: TRBV3-1/TRBV3-2
j_call: TRBJ1-1
d_call: .
clone_size: .
cdr3_aa: CASSQGTGMNTEAFF
cdr3_nt: TGTGCCAGCAGCCAAGGGACGGGGATGAACACTGAAGCTTTCTTT

v_call: TRBV6-2/TRBV6-3
j_call: TRBJ2-1
d_call: TRBD2
clone_size: .
cdr3_aa: CASSPPGGGAGEQFF
cdr3_nt: TGTGCCAGCAGTCCCCCGGGCGGGGGGGCTGGCGAGCAGTTCTTC

v_call: TRBV6-5
j_call: TRBJ1-2
d_call: TRBD1
clone_size: once
cdr3_aa: CASTGTGGGYTF
cdr3_nt: TGTGCCAGCACCGGGACAGGGGGGGGCTACACCTTC

v_call: TRBV4-1
j_call: TRBJ1-4
d_call: TRBD1
clone_size: .
cdr3_aa: CASSQVPTGGLPANEKLFF
cdr3_nt: TGCGCCAGCAGCCAAGTCCCGACAGGGGGGTTGCCGGCTAATGAAAAACTGTTTTTT

v_call: TRBV7-9
j_call: TRBJ2-7
d_call: .
clone_size: .
cdr3_aa: CASSFPGGYEQYF
cdr3_nt: TGTGCCAGCAGCTTCCCCGGGGGCTACGAGCAGTACTTC

v_call: TRBV7-9
j_call: TRBJ1-2
d_call: .
clone_size: .
cdr3_aa: CASSLTGLGYTF
cdr3_nt: TGTGCCAGCAGCTTAACAGGGCTTGGCTACACCTTC

v_call: TRBV4-1
j_call: TRBJ1-6
d_call: .
clone_size: .
cdr3_aa: CASSQETAYNSPLHF
cdr3_nt: TGCGCCAGCAGCCAAGAGACAGCGTATAATTCACCCCTCCACTTT

v_call: TRBV19
j_call: TRBJ1-3
d_call: TRBD1
clone_size: .
cdr3_aa: CASSPGQGTRSGNTIYF
cdr3_nt: TGTGCCAGTAGCCCTGGACAGGGAACCCGCTCTGGAAACACCATATATTTT

v_call: TRBV5-1
j_call: TRBJ1-2
d_call: .
clone_size: .
cdr3_aa: CASSLAIGQQANYGYTF
cdr3_nt: TGCGCCAGCAGCTTGGCCATTGGACAGCAAGCTAACTATGGCTACACCTTC

v_call: TRBV13
j_call: TRBJ2-2
d_call: .
clone_size: once
cdr3_aa: CASSFEGITNTGELFF
cdr3_nt: TGTGCCAGCAGCTTTGAGGGAATAACGAACACCGGGGAGCTGTTTTTT

v_call: TRBV19
j_call: TRBJ1-1
d_call: .
clone_size: .
cdr3_aa: CASSMAREAFF
cdr3_nt: TGTGCCAGTAGTATGGCCAGGGAAGCTTTCTTT

v_call: TRBV6-2/TRBV6-3
j_call: TRBJ1-1
d_call: .
clone_size: .
cdr3_aa: CASSYSGGRGRNMDTEAFF
cdr3_nt: TGTGCCAGCAGTTACTCCGGCGGGCGGGGGCGAAATATGGACACTGAAGCTTTCTTT

v_call: TRBV29-1
j_call: TRBJ1-5
d_call: .
clone_size: .
cdr3_aa: CSVLSGVGQPQHF
cdr3_nt: TGCAGCGTTCTCTCGGGGGTAGGGCAGCCCCAGCATTTT

v_call: TRBV19
j_call: TRBJ1-6
d_call: TRBD1
clone_size: .
cdr3_aa: CASSRTLQGAPSPLHF
cdr3_nt: TGTGCCAGTAGTAGAACCCTACAGGGGGCCCCTTCACCCCTCCACTTT

v_call: TRBV4-1
j_call: TRBJ1-4
d_call: .
clone_size: .
cdr3_aa: CASSHSPLGGQVNEKLFF
cdr3_nt: TGCGCCAGCAGCCACTCCCCTCTGGGGGGTCAGGTTAATGAAAAACTGTTTTTT

v_call: TRBV6-5
j_call: TRBJ2-1
d_call: .
clone_size: many
cdr3_aa: CASGDSRDEQFF
cdr3_nt: TGTGCCAGCGGCGATTCTCGGGATGAGCAGTTCTTC

v_call: TRBV11-2
j_call: TRBJ1-6
d_call: .
clone_size: .
cdr3_aa: CASSSGQRSYNSPLHF
cdr3_nt: TGTGCCAGCAGCTCCGGACAGCGCTCCTATAATTCACCCCTCCACTTT

v_call: TRBV6-5
j_call: TRBJ2-1
d_call: .
clone_size: .
cdr3_aa: CARYDWGGSGNEQFF
cdr3_nt: TGTGCCAGGTACGATTGGGGGGGCTCGGGCAATGAGCAGTTCTTC

v_call: TRBV10-3
j_call: TRBJ1-1
d_call: .
clone_size: .
cdr3_aa: CAIRPGMNTEAFF
cdr3_nt: TGTGCCATCAGACCGGGGATGAACACTGAAGCTTTCTTT

v_call: TRBV12-5
j_call: TRBJ2-1
d_call: TRBD2
clone_size: few
cdr3_aa: CASGPAGGPNNEQFF
cdr3_nt: TGTGCTAGTGGGCCAGCGGGGGGGCCCAACAATGAGCAGTTCTTC

v_call: TRBV12-3/TRBV12-4
j_call: TRBJ1-2
d_call: .
clone_size: .
cdr3_aa: CASSFGAVYGYTF
cdr3_nt: TGTGCCAGCAGTTTCGGAGCCGTCTATGGCTACACCTTC

v_call: TRBV11-2
j_call: TRBJ1-1
d_call: .
clone_size: few
cdr3_aa: CASSWGGDTEAFF
cdr3_nt: TGTGCCAGCAGCTGGGGGGGTGACACTGAAGCTTTCTTT

v_call: TRBV11-2
j_call: TRBJ1-5
d_call: TRBD1
clone_size: .
cdr3_aa: CASSSARTGVNQPQHF
cdr3_nt: TGTGCCAGCAGCTCAGCTAGGACAGGGGTCAATCAGCCCCAGCATTTT

v_call: TRBV29-1
j_call: TRBJ2-3
d_call: .
clone_size: .
cdr3_aa: CSVLEDTQYF
cdr3_nt: TGCAGCGTTTTAGAAGATACGCAGTATTTT

v_call: TRBV16
j_call: TRBJ2-1
d_call: .
clone_size: .
cdr3_aa: CASSQFPGVGNEQFF
cdr3_nt: TGTGCCAGCAGCCAATTTCCGGGTGTGGGTAATGAGCAGTTCTTC

v_call: TRBV4-1
j_call: TRBJ1-4
d_call: TRBD1
clone_size: .
cdr3_aa: CASSPDREEKLFF
cdr3_nt: TGCGCCAGCAGCCCGGACAGGGAAGAAAAACTGTTTTTT

v_call: TRBV27
j_call: TRBJ2-1
d_call: .
clone_size: .
cdr3_aa: CASSLGTPYNEQFF
cdr3_nt: TGTGCCAGCAGTCTCGGGACACCTTACAATGAGCAGTTCTTC

v_call: TRBV18
j_call: TRBJ1-2
d_call: TRBD1
clone_size: .
cdr3_aa: CASSPGTGRPNYGYTF
cdr3_nt: TGTGCCAGCTCACCCGGGACAGGGCGTCCTAACTATGGCTACACCTTC

v_call: TRBV6-2/TRBV6-3
j_call: TRBJ2-2
d_call: TRBD2
clone_size: .
cdr3_aa: CASSYLAGGSTGELFF
cdr3_nt: TGTGCCAGCAGCTACTTAGCGGGGGGTTCCACCGGGGAGCTGTTTTTT

v_call: TRBV18
j_call: TRBJ2-1
d_call: .
clone_size: .
cdr3_aa: CASSPRGGPLFYNEQFF
cdr3_nt: TGTGCCAGCTCACCAAGAGGGGGACCCCTGTTCTACAATGAGCAGTTCTTC

v_call: TRBV9
j_call: TRBJ2-1
d_call: TRBD2
clone_size: .
cdr3_aa: CASSLSGGVDEQFF
cdr3_nt: TGTGCCAGCAGCCTTAGCGGGGGGGTCGATGAGCAGTTCTTC

v_call: TRBV6-5
j_call: TRBJ1-1
d_call: .
clone_size: once
cdr3_aa: CASSYEGGLGTEAFF
cdr3_nt: TGTGCCAGCAGTTACGAGGGGGGGCTTGGCACTGAAGCTTTCTTT

v_call: TRBV6-5
j_call: TRBJ1-3
d_call: .
clone_size: .
cdr3_aa: CASSYEPGGNTIYF
cdr3_nt: TGTGCCAGCAGTTACGAGCCAGGGGGAAACACCATATATTTT

v_call: TRBV7-9
j_call: TRBJ2-7
d_call: TRBD2
clone_size: .
cdr3_aa: CASSLVRGASYEQYF
cdr3_nt: TGTGCCAGCAGCTTAGTGCGGGGGGCCTCCTACGAGCAGTACTTC

v_call: TRBV15
j_call: TRBJ1-1
d_call: TRBD1
clone_size: .
cdr3_aa: CATSLYPGTGGAEAFF
cdr3_nt: TGTGCCACCAGCCTATACCCCGGGACAGGGGGCGCTGAAGCTTTCTTT

v_call: TRBV11-2
j_call: TRBJ2-2
d_call: .
clone_size: .
cdr3_aa: CASSSSGGTGELFF
cdr3_nt: TGTGCCAGCAGCTCGTCCGGGGGCACCGGGGAGCTGTTTTTT